The entry below gives a single TCR beta chain sequence along with its context. Its cognate antigen is unknown. CDR3 length: 15 amino acids. The V and J ends lost 2 bases and 1 base respectively, with 12 bases between them. Germline V gene lookup returns CDR1 KGHSH and CDR2 LQKENI. This entry comes from a study of graft-versus-host responses after intestinal transplantation. Data came from immunoSEQ multiplex PCR; TCRdb stores just in-frame clones and leaves some out. The table lists 90,000 to 150,000 clones, approximately 95% of them singletons. Source: unstimulated CD8+ T cells sorted from spleen or lymph node cells, taken before intestinal transplant. This sequence joins TRBV18 and TRBJ2-7, with a tentative D call TRBD2 (6 bases). The sequence was obtained from a human donor who received an intestinal transplant. CDR3: CASSPGGGPSYEQYF. The CDR3 DNA reads TGTGCCAGCTCACCAGGTGGAGGGCCGTCCTACGAGCAGTACTTC.